A selection of T cell receptor beta chains follows, all from one sample in a study of OX40 agonist ivuxolimab in advanced cancers. Only in-frame clones appear in the TCRdb table, and some are missing; sequencing was by immunoSEQ multiplex PCR. Counted here are around 50,000 clones, 60% to 85% occurring once; the ten biggest clones make up about 1.9%. The sequenced sample was CD4+ or CD8+ T cells sorted from blood, obtained in a trial of the OX40 agonist ivuxolimab. These TCRs come from an adult with an advanced solid tumor such as melanoma, head and neck, liver or kidney cancer. Each CDR3 is given with its conserved first and last residue. A D gene is named only where the DNA matches it firmly. Part of the rows lack a size; the others show once, few, many or a class for expanded clones.

D,size,V,J,DNA,CDR3
NA,NA,TRBV6-6,TRBJ1-4,TGTGCCAGCAGTTGGGGTGAAAAACTGTTTTTT,CASSWGEKLFF
NA,NA,TRBV5-1,TRBJ1-2,TGCGCCAGCAGCTTCGGGGGAGCCCTTATGGATGGCTACACCTTC,CASSFGGALMDGYTF
TRBD1,NA,TRBV6-5,TRBJ1-2,TGTGCCAGCAGACGACAGGGCTATGGCTACACCTTC,CASRRQGYGYTF
TRBD2,few,TRBV4-2,TRBJ2-5,TGTGCCAGCAGCCAAGATTTGCCTAGCGGGAGGGGAGAGACCCAGTACTTC,CASSQDLPSGRGETQYF
NA,NA,TRBV5-1,TRBJ2-1,TGCGCCAGCAGCGTAGGTATTGAGCAGTTCTTC,CASSVGIEQFF
NA,NA,TRBV7-6,TRBJ1-1,TGTGCCAGCAGCTTCGCCGGGGCCGATACTGAAGCTTTCTTT,CASSFAGADTEAFF
NA,NA,TRBV9,TRBJ2-2,TGTGCCAGCAGCCGAGCCGGGAACACCGGGGAGCTGTTTTTT,CASSRAGNTGELFF
TRBD1,once,TRBV18,TRBJ2-1,TGTGCCAGCTCACCAGGGACAGGGGCCTCTGATGAGCAGTTCTTC,CASSPGTGASDEQFF
NA,few,TRBV14,TRBJ1-1,TGTGCCAGCAGCCTCACCCTTGCCCATGAAGCTTTCTTT,CASSLTLAHEAFF
TRBD2,once,TRBV11-2,TRBJ2-7,TGTGCCAGCAGCTTATATGGTCGGGGGGGGGTTCCCTACGAGCAGTACTTC,CASSLYGRGGVPYEQYF
NA,few,TRBV9,TRBJ1-2,TGTGCCAGCAGCGTAGAGGGAGGGTTTGCTGGCTACACCTTC,CASSVEGGFAGYTF
NA,NA,TRBV2,TRBJ1-2,TGTGCCAGCAGTCTTATGGGGGACCGTGGCTACACCTTC,CASSLMGDRGYTF
NA,NA,TRBV27,TRBJ1-1,TGTGCCAGCAGGAGAGCAAGGAACACTGAAGCTTTCTTT,CASRRARNTEAFF
NA,NA,TRBV30,TRBJ1-3,TGTGCCTGTCGGTCGGACATAGGAAACACCATATATTTT,CACRSDIGNTIYF
NA,NA,TRBV23-1,TRBJ1-5,TGCGCCAGCACTCTCAAAGGAGGGACTCCGAATCAGCCCCAGCATTTT,CASTLKGGTPNQPQHF
NA,NA,TRBV5-4,TRBJ1-3,TGTGCCAGCAGCCTGGACGCCCGTCAGGGAAACACCATATATTTT,CASSLDARQGNTIYF
TRBD1,many,TRBV18,TRBJ1-2,TGTGCCAGCATATTTACAGGGGTATCTGATGGCTACACCTTC,CASIFTGVSDGYTF
NA,NA,TRBV5-5,TRBJ2-7,TGTGCCAGCAGCTTGTTGTGGGGTGGAACCTACGAGCAGTACTTC,CASSLLWGGTYEQYF
TRBD1,NA,TRBV29-1,TRBJ1-2,TGCAGCGTTGAAATGGGGGGACAGGGCCAAAGCTATGGCTACACCTTC,CSVEMGGQGQSYGYTF
NA,NA,TRBV10-3,TRBJ1-1,TGTGCCATCAGCGAGTCAAGACCGTACACTGAAGCTTTCTTT,CAISESRPYTEAFF
TRBD1,once,TRBV7-2,TRBJ2-3,TGTGCCAGCAGCCCCCGGGACAGGGGTGATACGCAGTATTTT,CASSPRDRGDTQYF
NA,NA,TRBV5-6,TRBJ1-2,TGTGCCAGCAGCTTTTCTCAGGCTACTAACTATGGCTACACCTTC,CASSFSQATNYGYTF
TRBD1,NA,TRBV5-4,TRBJ2-3,TGTGCCAGCAGCAAGGGACAGGCTATCACAGATACGCAGTATTTT,CASSKGQAITDTQYF
NA,NA,TRBV25-1,TRBJ2-5,TGTGCCAGCAGTGATCTCGCAGGGGGGATGAATTTTGAGACCCAGTACTTC,CASSDLAGGMNFETQYF
TRBD1,NA,TRBV15,TRBJ1-1,TGTGCCACCAGCGCGACCGGGACAGGGGACACTGAAGCTTTCTTT,CATSATGTGDTEAFF
TRBD1,NA,TRBV5-4,TRBJ2-7,TGTGCCAGCAGTCGCCGGGACAGGGAGGCCTACGAGCAGTACTTC,CASSRRDREAYEQYF
NA,NA,TRBV19,TRBJ1-5,TGTGCCAGTAGTCCGTCCGGGACAAACAATCAGCCCCAGCATTTT,CASSPSGTNNQPQHF
NA,few,TRBV2,TRBJ1-1,TGTGCCAGCGCTTATGGGACATACCCCACTGAAGCTTTCTTT,CASAYGTYPTEAFF
NA,NA,TRBV7-2,TRBJ1-1,TGTGCCAGCAGCTTAGTCGAGGGGACTGAAGCTTTCTTT,CASSLVEGTEAFF
NA,NA,TRBV13,TRBJ2-7,TGTGCCAGCACAGAGGACGCCTACGAGCAGTGCTTC,CASTEDAYEQCF
TRBD1,once,TRBV7-2,TRBJ2-7,TGTGCCAGCAGCTCGAGACAGGGAGCTACGAAGGGGCAGTACTTC,CASSSRQGATKGQYF
TRBD2,NA,TRBV18,TRBJ2-7,TGTGCCAGCTCACTTACGGGAGGGCCTCTTTACGAGCAGTACTTC,CASSLTGGPLYEQYF
NA,NA,TRBV30,TRBJ1-2,TGTGCCTGGAGGGGCGGGGGCGGGCGGGGCTACACCTTC,CAWRGGGGRGYTF
NA,NA,TRBV7-2,TRBJ2-5,TGTGCCAGCAGCTTAGCGGTGGGTCGGTTTCTGGAGACCCAGTACTTC,CASSLAVGRFLETQYF
NA,NA,TRBV7-2,TRBJ2-3,TGTGCCAGCAGCTTAGGTATAGCAGATACGCAGTATTTT,CASSLGIADTQYF
NA,NA,TRBV18,TRBJ2-3,TGTGCCAGCTCACCACGAGATACGCAGTATTTT,CASSPRDTQYF
NA,NA,TRBV11-2,TRBJ2-1,TGTGCCAGCAGCTTAATAGGACGGCCCTACAATGAGCAGTTCTTC,CASSLIGRPYNEQFF
NA,NA,TRBV11-3,TRBJ2-1,TGTGCCAGCAGCTTAGACGGGGGTTTGGTCAATGAGCAGTTCTTC,CASSLDGGLVNEQFF
NA,NA,TRBV4-2,TRBJ1-1,TGTGCCAGCAGCCTCCAAACCAGGGACACTGAAGCTTTCTTT,CASSLQTRDTEAFF
NA,NA,TRBV7-9,TRBJ2-5,TGTGCCAGCCCCCCTGGACAGAATGCTTTTCAAGAGACCCAGTACTTC,CASPPGQNAFQETQYF
TRBD2,NA,TRBV30,TRBJ2-5,TGTGCCTGGAGTGTACAAGCGGGAGGGGCTGGGTCCCAGTACTTC,CAWSVQAGGAGSQYF
TRBD1,NA,TRBV2,TRBJ1-4,TGTGCCAGCAGTAAAAACAGGGGGCAAGTAGAAAAACTGTTTTTT,CASSKNRGQVEKLFF
TRBD1,NA,TRBV27,TRBJ1-2,TGTGCCAGCAGTAGCGCATCCACAGACAGGGGATCATATGGCTACACCTTC,CASSSASTDRGSYGYTF
TRBD2,NA,TRBV27,TRBJ2-3,TGTGCCAGCAGTACCTGGCCGGGGGGGGTCAGAGATACGCAGTATTTT,CASSTWPGGVRDTQYF
NA,once,TRBV6-5,TRBJ2-5,TGTGCCAGCCGTCCAGGGGCTTGGGGGCAAGAGACCCAGTACTTC,CASRPGAWGQETQYF
TRBD1,NA,TRBV5-1,TRBJ2-7,TGCGCCAGCAGCTCGGGACAGGGGTTCTACGAGCAGTACTTC,CASSSGQGFYEQYF
TRBD1,NA,TRBV2,TRBJ2-6,TGTGCCAGCAGTGCTATCTTGGGACAGGCTGGAACCTCTGGGGCCAACGTCCTGACTTTC,CASSAILGQAGTSGANVLTF
NA,NA,TRBV28,TRBJ1-5,TGTGCCAGCAGTTTGGATAGCAATCAGCCCCAGCATTTT,CASSLDSNQPQHF
NA,NA,TRBV12-1,TRBJ1-2,TGTGCCAGCAGCTTATACAGGGGGCGGCCAGCCTACTATGGCTACACCTTC,CASSLYRGRPAYYGYTF